These 22 T cell receptor beta chains originate from one sample sequenced in a study of T cell responses to AZD1222 COVID-19 vaccine. Clones were sequenced by immunoSEQ multiplex PCR, and TCRdb holds only the in-frame ones, with some missing. The sample consists of 100,000 to 150,000 clones, 80% to 90% of them appearing once. The material sequenced was peripheral blood, taken on day 0 of AZD1222 vaccination. All receptors derive from an adult in good health.

The chain combines TRBV6-5 with TRBJ1-3; no firm D call. Germline lookup yields CDR1 MNHEY and CDR2 SVGAGI. The CDR3 contains 15 residues. V lost 2 bases to trimming and J lost 4 bases, with 12 bases between them. The CDR3 DNA reads as TGTGCCAGCAGTTACACCCGCCCACCCGGAAACACCATATATTTT. Protein: CASSYTRPPGNTIYF.

This sequence joins TRBV27 and TRBJ1-5; TRBD1 matches at 9 bases. The CDR3 contains 18 residues. Looked up from germline, CDR1 is MNHEY and CDR2 is SMNVEV (reference sequence). J gave up 1 base and V 2 bases, and 9 bases lay outside the gene matches. This chain's CDR3 is CASSLLGTGRRSNQPQHF. CDR3 nucleotides: TGTGCCAGCAGTTTACTTGGGACAGGGCGGAGAAGCAATCAGCCCCAGCATTTT.

The chain links TRBV7-9 to TRBJ2-1; a weak D match, TRBD2 (5 bases). Germline CDR1 is SEHNR and CDR2 is FQNEAQ (reference sequence). This CDR3 comprises 14 residues. Trimming shortened V by 1 base and J by 8 bases, and 12 bases separated the two germline ends. CDR3: CASSLDTGLHEQFF. CDR3 sequence (DNA): TGTGCCAGCAGCTTAGATACGGGGTTGCATGAGCAGTTCTTC.

The rearrangement links TRBV7-9 to TRBJ1-2, with D perhaps TRBD1 (6 bases). Germline V lookup: CDR1 SEHNR, CDR2 FQNEAQ (reference sequence). V was pared by 5 bases and J by 8 bases, with 21 bases between. This CDR3 spans 15 amino acids. CDR3 bases: TGTGCCAGCAGCCCCGGGGGGGGCGGGTTGCGAGGCTACACCTTC. Translated, it gives CASSPGGGGLRGYTF.

The genes are TRBV4-3 and TRBJ2-7; D remains ambiguous. V was pared by 0 bases and J by 6 bases, with 18 bases between. This CDR3 comprises 16 residues. Germline loops: CDR1 LGHNA, CDR2 YSLEER. CDR3 coding DNA: TGCGCCAGCAGCCAAGATAAGGGCTTGAACCTGGGCGAGCAGTACTTC. Its protein product is CASSQDKGLNLGEQYF.

The chain joins TRBV5-1 to TRBJ2-7; D uncertain. CDR1 is SGHRS and CDR2 is YFSETQ in the germline V gene. This CDR3 has 14 amino acids. V lost 3 bases and J lost 0, with 10 bases in between. This CDR3 reads CASSWSGTSYEQYF. CDR3 DNA: TGCGCCAGCAGCTGGTCCGGCACCTCCTACGAGCAGTACTTC.

The chain joins TRBV30 to TRBJ2-7, with D uncertain. Trimming took off 1 base at V and 5 bases at J, with 18 bases between the two ends. The germline V gene has CDR1 GTSNPN and CDR2 SVGIG (reference sequence). The CDR3 loop spans 15 amino acids. Here the CDR3 reads CAWSEVQNLRNEQYF. CDR3 in DNA: TGTGCCTGGAGTGAAGTCCAGAACCTTAGGAACGAGCAGTACTTC.

This clone turned up a few times. The chain is built from TRBV5-1 and TRBJ2-7; D is perhaps TRBD1 (5 bases). Germline loops: CDR1 SGHRS, CDR2 YFSETQ. This CDR3 is built from 16 residues. With 4 bases removed from V and 2 bases from J, the gap between germline ends came to 19 bases. CDR3 residues: CASSTVPSDTAYEQYF. For the CDR3, the DNA is TGCGCCAGCAGCACCGTGCCGTCGGACACCGCCTACGAGCAGTACTTC.

The rearrangement links TRBV5-1 to TRBJ2-5, with 13 bases lining up with TRBD2. CDR3 length equals 15 residues. Germline loops: CDR1 SGHRS, CDR2 YFSETQ. V gave up 0 bases and J gave up 5 bases; unmatched junction bases: 1. CDR3 region: CASSLGTSGGETQYF. The CDR3 nucleotides are TGCGCCAGCAGCTTGGGGACTAGCGGGGGTGAGACCCAGTACTTC.

The chain is built from TRBV15 and TRBJ1-5; D remains unclear. V was pared by 0 bases and J by 2 bases, with 11 bases between. CDR3 length: 16 amino acids. Germline CDR1 reads LNHNV; CDR2 reads YYDKDF (reference sequence). The CDR3 nucleotides are TGTGCCACCAGCAGAGATCTAATCTCTGGCAATCAGCCCCAGCATTTT. Amino acids: CATSRDLISGNQPQHF.

The chain combines TRBV9 with TRBJ2-7; 8 bases agree with TRBD1. The germline V gene encodes CDR1 SGDLS and CDR2 YYNGEE. There are 14 residues in the CDR3. V shed 3 bases, J shed 4 bases, and the junction held 6 bases outside the gene matches. This chain's CDR3 is CASSAGQGPYEQYF. CDR3 nucleotide sequence: TGTGCCAGCAGCGCCGGACAGGGACCGTACGAGCAGTACTTC.

The rearrangement links TRBV7-9 to TRBJ2-5; 8 bases agree with TRBD1. The junction had 8 bases not matched to a gene; V was cut back by 8 bases and J by 6 bases. CDR1 and CDR2 (germline): SEHNR, FQNEAQ (reference sequence). The CDR3 has 13 amino acids. The CDR3 DNA is TGTGCCAGCCTGACAGGGGAAAAAAAGACCCAGTACTTC. Residues: CASLTGEKKTQYF.

The V call is TRBV29-1, the J call TRBJ1-1, with TRBD1 matching 11 bases. Germline V gene sequence: CDR1 SQVTM, CDR2 ANQGSEA. The length of the CDR3 is 13 residues. J was trimmed by 10 bases and V by 0 bases; bases with no gene match: 4. The CDR3 loop is CSVEDQGTGGAFF. CDR3 sequence (DNA): TGCAGCGTTGAAGATCAGGGGACAGGGGGAGCTTTCTTT.

V gene TRBV27 combines with J gene TRBJ1-6; D call uncertain. V was trimmed by 5 bases and J by 0 bases, leaving 11 bases between them. Germline values: CDR1 MNHEY, CDR2 SMNVEV (reference sequence). The CDR3 is made up of 16 amino acids. CDR3 DNA: TGTGCCAGCAGTAACCTAATGAGCTCCTATAATTCACCCCTCCACTTT. Encoded protein: CASSNLMSSYNSPLHF.

The chain combines TRBV5-4 with TRBJ1-4; no definite D call. Trimming removed 7 bases from V and 0 bases from J, with 10 bases in between. Germline CDR1 SGHNT, CDR2 YYREEE (reference sequence). CDR3 length: 14 amino acids. CDR3 in DNA: TGTGCCAGCGCCCCGGGTACAACTAATGAAAAACTGTTTTTT. Translation: CASAPGTTNEKLFF.

This chain uses TRBV27 with TRBJ2-7, with a tentative D call TRBD1 (6 bases). Germline V CDR1 and CDR2: MNHEY, SMNVEV (reference sequence). The V end was cut by 6 bases, the J end by 5 bases, with 14 bases between. The CDR3 length is 13 residues. The CDR3 DNA reads as TGTGCCAGCAGAACAGGGCTTCTGGACGAGCAGTACTTC. Residues: CASRTGLLDEQYF.

The chain couples TRBV7-2 to TRBJ2-7; D ambiguous. Between the trimmed V and J ends, which lost 1 base and 4 bases, there was a span of 14 bases. There are 15 residues in the CDR3. Per germline, CDR1 SGHTA and CDR2 FQGNSA. The CDR3 loop is CASSLGFSGSYEQYF. DNA of the CDR3: TGTGCCAGCAGCTTAGGATTTTCAGGATCGTACGAGCAGTACTTC.

The chain links TRBV28 to TRBJ1-4, with D unclear. The V and J ends lost 10 bases and 8 bases respectively, with 14 bases between them. Looked up from germline, CDR1 is MDHEN and CDR2 is SYDVKM. The CDR3 has 12 amino acids. The CDR3 sequence: CAILTVGEKLFF. DNA for the CDR3: TGTGCCATCCTTACAGTTGGCGAAAAACTGTTTTTT.

The chain joins TRBV19 to TRBJ1-6; 8 positions match TRBD1. The ends lost 8 bases at V and 12 bases at J; junction bases unmatched: 9. CDR3 length equals 13 residues. The V gene's germline CDR1 is LNHDA and CDR2 SQIVND (reference sequence). The CDR3 protein is CASGGQGFGPLHF. CDR3 in DNA: TGTGCCAGTGGAGGACAGGGATTTGGACCCCTCCACTTT.

The J gene is TRBJ1-5, the V gene TRBV23-1; weak D call: TRBD1 (6 bases). Being an ORF, TRBV23-1 has a function that is uncertain. Trimming shortened V by 6 bases and J by 6 bases, and 12 bases separated the two germline ends. The CDR3 is 13 residues long. This chain's CDR3 is CASRMDRIQPQHF. CDR3 DNA: TGCGCCAGCAGGATGGACAGAATTCAGCCCCAGCATTTT.

The V call is TRBV10-3, the J call TRBJ2-3; D unresolved. V was trimmed by 8 bases and J by 6 bases, leaving 12 bases between them. Per the germline V gene, CDR1 is ENHRY and CDR2 is SYGVKD. CDR3 length: 12 amino acids. The CDR3 protein is CAISPRGDTQYF. CDR3 in DNA: TGTGCCATCTCTCCCCGTGGGGATACGCAGTATTTT.

The chain links TRBV28 to TRBJ1-6; 9 bases map to TRBD1. The CDR3 extends over 16 amino acids. Germline CDR1 reads MDHEN; CDR2 reads SYDVKM. The ends lost 7 bases at V and 10 bases at J; junction bases unmatched: 14. CDR3 protein: CASNPPPGQGGSPLHF. The CDR3 DNA reads as TGTGCCAGCAACCCGCCCCCGGGACAGGGTGGGTCACCCCTCCACTTT.